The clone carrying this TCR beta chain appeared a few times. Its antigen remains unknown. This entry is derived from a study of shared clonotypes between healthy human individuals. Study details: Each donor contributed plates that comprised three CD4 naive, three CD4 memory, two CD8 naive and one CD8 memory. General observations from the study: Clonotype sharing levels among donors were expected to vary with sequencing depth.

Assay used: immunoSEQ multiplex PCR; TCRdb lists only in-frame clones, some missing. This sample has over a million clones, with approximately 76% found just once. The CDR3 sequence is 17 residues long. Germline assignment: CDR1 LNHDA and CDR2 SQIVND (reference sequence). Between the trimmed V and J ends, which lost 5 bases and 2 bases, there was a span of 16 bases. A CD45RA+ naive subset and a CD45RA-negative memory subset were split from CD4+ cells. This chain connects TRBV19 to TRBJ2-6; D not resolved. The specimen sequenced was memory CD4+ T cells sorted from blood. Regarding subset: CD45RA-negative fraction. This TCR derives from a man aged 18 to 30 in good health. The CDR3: CASSPHRGRPGANVLTF. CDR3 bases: TGTGCCAGTAGTCCCCACCGAGGTCGCCCTGGGGCCAACGTCCTGACTTTC.